A selection of T cell receptor beta chains follows, all from one sample in a study of Ad26.COV2.S vaccination and SARS-CoV-2 variants. The assay was immunoSEQ multiplex PCR, and TCRdb's table has in-frame clones only and misses some. The sample includes roughly 400,000 clones, approximately 92% seen only once; the top ten take more than 1.5%. Sequenced material: peripheral blood, taken in a trial of Ad26.COV2.S vaccine versus placebo. The receptors originated from a person between 18 and 65 years old who received the Ad26.COV2.S COVID-19 vaccine or a placebo. CDR3s include the opening cysteine and the closing phenylalanine or tryptophan. The D gene is left open where the match is weak. A row's size may be missing; if present it is once, few, many or a size class.

len: 15; d_gene: NA; abundance: NA; v_gene: TRBV4-3; j_gene: TRBJ2-1; CDR3aa: CASSQGSGTNNEQFF; CDR3nt: TGCGCCAGCAGCCAAGGGAGTGGGACCAACAATGAGCAGTTCTTC
len: 14; d_gene: NA; abundance: NA; v_gene: TRBV4-1; j_gene: TRBJ2-7; CDR3aa: CASSQEGRPYEQYF; CDR3nt: TGCGCCAGCAGCCAAGAAGGCAGGCCCTACGAGCAGTACTTC
len: 13; d_gene: TRBD1; abundance: NA; v_gene: TRBV27; j_gene: TRBJ1-1; CDR3aa: CASSQQGGTEAFF; CDR3nt: TGTGCCAGCAGTCAACAGGGGGGCACTGAAGCTTTCTTT
len: 15; d_gene: NA; abundance: NA; v_gene: TRBV7-9; j_gene: TRBJ1-1; CDR3aa: CASIMYTGVNTEAFF; CDR3nt: TGTGCCAGCATCATGTACACGGGGGTGAACACTGAAGCTTTCTTT
len: 14; d_gene: NA; abundance: once; v_gene: TRBV27; j_gene: TRBJ2-7; CDR3aa: CASSPHGQYYEQYF; CDR3nt: TGTGCCAGCAGTCCCCATGGACAGTACTACGAGCAGTACTTC
len: 15; d_gene: TRBD1; abundance: NA; v_gene: TRBV15; j_gene: TRBJ1-6; CDR3aa: CATRPDRGINSPLHF; CDR3nt: TGTGCCACCAGACCCGACAGGGGAATTAATTCACCCCTCCACTTT
len: 14; d_gene: TRBD1; abundance: NA; v_gene: TRBV6-5; j_gene: TRBJ1-1; CDR3aa: CASSHRGTNTEAFF; CDR3nt: TGTGCCAGCAGTCACAGGGGTACGAACACTGAAGCTTTCTTT
len: 16; d_gene: NA; abundance: NA; v_gene: TRBV7-2; j_gene: TRBJ2-7; CDR3aa: CASSLLGGGSTYEQYF; CDR3nt: TGTGCCAGCAGCTTATTAGGGGGGGGGAGCACCTACGAGCAGTACTTC
len: 15; d_gene: NA; abundance: NA; v_gene: TRBV14; j_gene: TRBJ1-6; CDR3aa: CASSQERDYNSPLHF; CDR3nt: TGTGCCAGCAGCCAAGAACGGGACTATAATTCACCCCTCCACTTT
len: 13; d_gene: NA; abundance: NA; v_gene: TRBV28; j_gene: TRBJ1-5; CDR3aa: CAVRPGPYQPQHF; CDR3nt: TGTGCCGTTCGGCCAGGGCCGTATCAGCCCCAGCATTTT
len: 14; d_gene: NA; abundance: NA; v_gene: TRBV30; j_gene: TRBJ2-7; CDR3aa: CAWRYPNTAARYAF; CDR3nt: TGTGCCTGGCGTTACCCCAACACGGCGGCGCGCTATGCCTTC
len: 13; d_gene: NA; abundance: NA; v_gene: TRBV19; j_gene: TRBJ2-7; CDR3aa: CASSMTNWSEQYF; CDR3nt: TGTGCCAGTAGTATGACAAATTGGTCCGAGCAGTACTTC
len: 19; d_gene: TRBD2; abundance: NA; v_gene: TRBV7-2; j_gene: TRBJ2-5; CDR3aa: CASSHPASAPGGPGKTQYF; CDR3nt: TGTGCCAGCAGCCATCCCGCAAGTGCGCCGGGGGGGCCAGGGAAGACCCAGTACTTC
len: 13; d_gene: NA; abundance: NA; v_gene: TRBV29-1; j_gene: TRBJ1-2; CDR3aa: CSVDRSGNYGYTF; CDR3nt: TGCAGCGTTGATCGGTCAGGGAACTATGGCTACACCTTC
len: 18; d_gene: TRBD2; abundance: NA; v_gene: TRBV27; j_gene: TRBJ2-3; CDR3aa: CASSPLAGLAGITDTQYF; CDR3nt: TGTGCCAGCAGCCCCTTGGCGGGACTAGCGGGGATCACAGATACGCAGTATTTT
len: 15; d_gene: TRBD1; abundance: NA; v_gene: TRBV6-5; j_gene: TRBJ1-5; CDR3aa: CASSQDRASNQPQHF; CDR3nt: TGTGCCAGCAGCCAGGACAGGGCGAGCAATCAGCCCCAGCATTTT
len: 17; d_gene: TRBD1; abundance: NA; v_gene: TRBV3-1/TRBV3-2; j_gene: TRBJ2-7; CDR3aa: CASSQDTTRDRDREQYF; CDR3nt: TGTGCCAGCAGCCAAGATACGACGCGGGACAGGGATCGCGAGCAGTACTTC
len: 14; d_gene: NA; abundance: NA; v_gene: TRBV7-9; j_gene: TRBJ1-6; CDR3aa: CASSPGQSDSPLHF; CDR3nt: TGTGCCAGCAGCCCAGGACAAAGTGATTCACCCCTCCACTTT
len: 15; d_gene: TRBD1; abundance: NA; v_gene: TRBV18; j_gene: TRBJ1-6; CDR3aa: CASSPGQGSNSPLHF; CDR3nt: TGTGCCAGCTCCCCTGGACAGGGAAGTAATTCACCCCTCCACTTT
len: 12; d_gene: NA; abundance: NA; v_gene: TRBV29-1; j_gene: TRBJ2-7; CDR3aa: CSVEGGTYEQYF; CDR3nt: TGCAGCGTTGAAGGGGGCACCTACGAGCAGTACTTC
len: 15; d_gene: NA; abundance: NA; v_gene: TRBV4-1; j_gene: TRBJ2-7; CDR3aa: CASSQPGTKFYEQYF; CDR3nt: TGCGCCAGCAGCCAGCCCGGGACGAAATTCTACGAGCAGTACTTC
len: 19; d_gene: TRBD2; abundance: NA; v_gene: TRBV7-2; j_gene: TRBJ2-7; CDR3aa: CASSLELGSGLAASYEQYF; CDR3nt: TGTGCCAGCAGCTTAGAGTTAGGATCGGGACTAGCGGCTTCCTACGAGCAGTACTTC
len: 16; d_gene: NA; abundance: NA; v_gene: TRBV12-5; j_gene: TRBJ2-3; CDR3aa: CASLGQGGSRTDTQYF; CDR3nt: TGTGCTAGTTTGGGCCAGGGGGGCTCTCGCACAGATACGCAGTATTTT
len: 14; d_gene: TRBD1; abundance: NA; v_gene: TRBV7-8; j_gene: TRBJ2-5; CDR3aa: CASSLGQGWKTQYF; CDR3nt: TGTGCCAGCAGCTTAGGACAGGGGTGGAAGACCCAGTACTTC
len: 12; d_gene: NA; abundance: few; v_gene: TRBV19; j_gene: TRBJ2-7; CDR3aa: CASSSPAGEQYF; CDR3nt: TGTGCCAGTAGTAGTCCAGCAGGCGAGCAGTACTTC
len: 12; d_gene: NA; abundance: NA; v_gene: TRBV18; j_gene: TRBJ1-4; CDR3aa: CASSHKNEKLFF; CDR3nt: TGTGCCAGCTCACACAAAAATGAAAAACTGTTTTTT
len: 16; d_gene: NA; abundance: NA; v_gene: TRBV27; j_gene: TRBJ1-6; CDR3aa: CASSLFGGSYNSPLHF; CDR3nt: TGTGCCAGCAGTTTATTCGGGGGCTCCTATAATTCACCCCTCCACTTT
len: 13; d_gene: TRBD1; abundance: NA; v_gene: TRBV5-8; j_gene: TRBJ2-5; CDR3aa: CASSDRGDRTQYF; CDR3nt: TGTGCCAGCAGCGACAGGGGGGACAGGACCCAGTACTTC
len: 13; d_gene: NA; abundance: NA; v_gene: TRBV5-1; j_gene: TRBJ1-5; CDR3aa: CASSIDSNQPQHF; CDR3nt: TGCGCCAGCAGCATAGACAGCAATCAGCCCCAGCATTTT
len: 16; d_gene: NA; abundance: NA; v_gene: TRBV7-9; j_gene: TRBJ2-7; CDR3aa: CASSQLGLTTSYEQYF; CDR3nt: TGTGCCAGCAGCCAGCTGGGACTGACGACATCCTACGAGCAGTACTTC
len: 14; d_gene: NA; abundance: once; v_gene: TRBV7-2; j_gene: TRBJ2-3; CDR3aa: CASSLRGSTDTQYF; CDR3nt: TGTGCCAGCAGCTTACGGGGAAGCACAGATACGCAGTATTTT
len: 19; d_gene: TRBD2; abundance: NA; v_gene: TRBV7-9; j_gene: TRBJ2-1; CDR3aa: CASSLVRGSGGRSYNEQFF; CDR3nt: TGTGCCAGCAGCTTAGTCCGTGGTAGCGGGGGACGTTCCTACAATGAGCAGTTCTTC
len: 16; d_gene: NA; abundance: NA; v_gene: TRBV10-1; j_gene: TRBJ2-3; CDR3aa: CASSGRVGGLTDTQYF; CDR3nt: TGCGCCAGCAGCGGCCGAGTCGGGGGCCTCACAGATACGCAGTATTTT
len: 15; d_gene: TRBD1; abundance: NA; v_gene: TRBV6-5; j_gene: TRBJ1-1; CDR3aa: CASSYSYRGGTEAFF; CDR3nt: TGTGCCAGCAGTTACTCGTACAGGGGAGGCACTGAAGCTTTCTTT
len: 12; d_gene: NA; abundance: NA; v_gene: TRBV12-3/TRBV12-4; j_gene: TRBJ2-1; CDR3aa: CASSETYNEQFF; CDR3nt: TGTGCCAGCAGCGAAACCTACAATGAGCAGTTCTTC
len: 12; d_gene: NA; abundance: NA; v_gene: TRBV6-5; j_gene: TRBJ2-3; CDR3aa: CASRGDTDTQYF; CDR3nt: TGTGCCAGCAGGGGAGACACAGATACGCAGTATTTT
len: 15; d_gene: TRBD1; abundance: NA; v_gene: TRBV11-3; j_gene: TRBJ2-1; CDR3aa: CASSLVGGPGDEQFF; CDR3nt: TGTGCCAGCAGCTTAGTAGGGGGCCCAGGGGATGAGCAGTTCTTC
len: 15; d_gene: NA; abundance: NA; v_gene: TRBV19; j_gene: TRBJ2-2; CDR3aa: CASIHDRKGSGELFF; CDR3nt: TGTGCCAGTATTCACGATCGTAAGGGGTCGGGGGAGCTGTTTTTT
len: 13; d_gene: NA; abundance: NA; v_gene: TRBV19; j_gene: TRBJ1-1; CDR3aa: CASSIRQPTEAFF; CDR3nt: TGTGCCAGTAGTATCAGGCAGCCCACTGAAGCTTTCTTT
len: 15; d_gene: NA; abundance: NA; v_gene: TRBV15; j_gene: TRBJ2-5; CDR3aa: CATSRDTPGRETQYF; CDR3nt: TGTGCCACCAGCAGAGATACCCCAGGGCGGGAGACCCAGTACTTC
len: 12; d_gene: NA; abundance: NA; v_gene: TRBV28; j_gene: TRBJ1-1; CDR3aa: CASSLGQFEAFF; CDR3nt: TGTGCCAGCAGTTTGGGGCAGTTTGAAGCTTTCTTT
len: 16; d_gene: TRBD2; abundance: NA; v_gene: TRBV5-1; j_gene: TRBJ2-7; CDR3aa: CASSLESGTSTYEQYF; CDR3nt: TGCGCCAGCAGCTTGGAGTCGGGGACTAGTACCTACGAGCAGTACTTC
len: 14; d_gene: TRBD1; abundance: NA; v_gene: TRBV2; j_gene: TRBJ2-7; CDR3aa: CASSGGQGPHEQYF; CDR3nt: TGTGCCAGCAGTGGGGGACAGGGACCCCACGAGCAGTACTTC
len: 15; d_gene: NA; abundance: NA; v_gene: TRBV28; j_gene: TRBJ2-2; CDR3aa: CASTTPGAGTGELFF; CDR3nt: TGTGCCAGCACGACCCCGGGGGCGGGAACCGGGGAGCTGTTTTTT
len: 18; d_gene: TRBD1; abundance: NA; v_gene: TRBV19; j_gene: TRBJ1-5; CDR3aa: CASSIGGQEIYSNQPQHF; CDR3nt: TGTGCCAGTAGTATTGGGGGACAGGAGATTTATAGCAATCAGCCCCAGCATTTT
len: 16; d_gene: NA; abundance: NA; v_gene: TRBV4-3; j_gene: TRBJ2-5; CDR3aa: CASSQALGSVQETQYF; CDR3nt: TGCGCCAGCAGCCAAGCCCTCGGGTCAGTTCAAGAGACCCAGTACTTC
len: 14; d_gene: NA; abundance: NA; v_gene: TRBV29-1; j_gene: TRBJ2-7; CDR3aa: CSVEAAQSSYEQYF; CDR3nt: TGCAGCGTTGAAGCGGCTCAAAGCTCCTACGAGCAGTACTTC
len: 16; d_gene: NA; abundance: once; v_gene: TRBV12-2; j_gene: TRBJ1-1; CDR3aa: CASRLEGTGECTEAFF; CDR3nt: TGTGCAAGTCGCTTGGAGGGGACAGGGGAATGCACTGAAGCTTTCTTT
len: 16; d_gene: TRBD1; abundance: NA; v_gene: TRBV5-1; j_gene: TRBJ1-3; CDR3aa: CASTMSPGTAGNTIYF; CDR3nt: TGCGCCAGCACCATGTCTCCCGGGACAGCTGGAAACACCATATATTTT
len: 11; d_gene: TRBD1; abundance: NA; v_gene: TRBV20-1; j_gene: TRBJ2-1; CDR3aa: CSARDREEQFF; CDR3nt: TGCAGTGCTAGGGACAGGGAGGAGCAGTTCTTC
len: 17; d_gene: NA; abundance: NA; v_gene: TRBV21-1; j_gene: TRBJ1-3; CDR3aa: CASSKDPSGGSGDTIYF; CDR3nt: TGTGCCAGCAGCAAAGACCCCTCAGGAGGAAGCGGGGACACCATATATTTT
len: 12; d_gene: TRBD1; abundance: NA; v_gene: TRBV6-5; j_gene: TRBJ2-7; CDR3aa: CASSPTGEKQYF; CDR3nt: TGTGCCAGCAGTCCGACAGGGGAGAAGCAGTACTTC
len: 15; d_gene: NA; abundance: NA; v_gene: TRBV10-3; j_gene: TRBJ2-5; CDR3aa: CAISESGLPKETQYF; CDR3nt: TGTGCCATCAGTGAGTCAGGACTACCGAAAGAGACCCAGTACTTC
len: 15; d_gene: NA; abundance: NA; v_gene: TRBV9; j_gene: TRBJ2-5; CDR3aa: CASSVDSLALQTQYF; CDR3nt: TGTGCCAGCAGCGTAGATAGCCTAGCCCTGCAGACCCAGTACTTC